The clone carrying this T cell receptor (beta chain) was picked up many times. Its antigen is unidentified. No patient had received any treatment before thyroid surgery. The data originate from a study of metastatic and nonmetastatic thyroid tumors. As for the study in general: For malignant and benign thyroid patients, tumor or nodule tissue and blood were the sources whose repertoires were compared.

The junction had 12 bases not matched to a gene; V was cut back by 1 base and J by 1 base. This CDR3 is 17 amino acids long. In germline, CDR1 is DFQATT, CDR2 SNEGSKA (reference sequence). In the source study's methods: The distant-metastasis classifier for papillary thyroid cancer was built from CDR3 differences across clinicopathological groups. MiXCR reprocessed the PCR reads for TCRdb. The V and J calls here are based on TCRdb, not the publication. This sample yields tens of thousands of clones, of which approximately 18% are seen a single time; roughly 6.2% belongs to the top ten. Study-wide results and limits: Benign nodules were reported to have significantly lower TCR beta diversity than malignant thyroid tumors, in blood and tumor.

The sequenced material came from blood. The chain carries TRBV20-1 and TRBJ1-1; TRBD1 aligns across 7 bases. This receptor was obtained from a male donor with papillary thyroid cancer or a benign thyroid nodule (not recorded which). Some clones in this sample may be carry-over from other donors' samples. For the CDR3, the DNA is TGCAGTGCTAGAGTTTCACAGGGGCCAAAACCGAACACTGAAGCTTTCTTT. Its protein is CSARVSQGPKPNTEAFF.